The 2 T cell receptor beta chains below come from one sample, sequenced in a study of shared clonotypes between healthy human individuals. The naive CD8 subset, CD45RO-negative cells positively selected for CCR7, excluded terminally differentiated effector memory CD45RA+ cells. The assay was immunoSEQ multiplex PCR, and TCRdb's table has in-frame clones only and misses some. The sample records about 870,000 clones, 80% to 95% being singletons. Sequencing used naive CD8+ T cells sorted from blood. These receptors were obtained from a young man in good health.

The chain combines TRBV28 with TRBJ1-4; 10 bases align to TRBD1. With V trimmed by 2 bases and J by 8 bases, 5 bases remained unmatched. Germline V gene data show CDR1 as MDHEN and CDR2 as SYDVKM. The length of the CDR3 is 15 residues. The CDR3 loop is CASSLRTGGGEKLFF. CDR3 bases: TGTGCCAGCAGTTTAAGGACAGGGGGAGGAGAAAAACTGTTTTTT. The complete variable domain, with remaining parts taken from reference TRBV28 and TRBJ1-4, reads DVKVTQSSRYLVKRTGEKVFLECVQDMDHENMFWYRQDPGLGLRLIYFSYDVKMKEKGDIPEGYSVSREKKERFSLILESASTNQTSMYLCASSLRTGGGEKLFFGSGTQLSVL.

This rearrangement joins TRBV6-1 to TRBJ1-1, with TRBD1 matching 7 bases. Germline loops: CDR1 MNHNS, CDR2 SASEGT. This CDR3 region has 12 residues. The V segment lost 8 bases and the J segment 4 bases; nucleotides outside the gene matches: 4. DNA of the CDR3: TGTGCCAGCCCCCGACAGGGCACTGAAGCTTTCTTT. Encoded protein: CASPRQGTEAFF.